This TCR beta chain came from a study of blood T cell repertoires in COVID-19. Study-wide background: Acute and convalescent COVID-19 specimens originated in the United States, Italy and Spain. From T cells, B-cell-depleted T cells, or PBMCs came the material, which was cDNA or gDNA.

CDR1 and CDR2 from the germline V gene are MNHNS and SASEGT. This CDR3 comprises 16 residues. A word on this clone: A read error may account for a junction end that differs from germline.

Source study methods: The authors estimated nucleated cell counts from reference gene primer amplification. Only in-frame clones appear in the TCRdb table, and some are missing; sequencing was by immunoSEQ multiplex PCR. Clone size and the V and J calls come from that table; the DNA yielded D and trimming. The table lists some 300,000 clones, approximately 86% of them singletons. The rearrangement joins TRBV6-1 to TRBJ1-5; 9 nucleotides agree with TRBD1. This TCR was sampled from a woman in her 50s with active or convalescent COVID-19. Material: peripheral blood. The CDR3 spells CASREGQGTSNQPQHF. The CDR3 bases are TGTGCCAGCAGAGAAGGACAGGGGACGAGCAATCAGCCCCAGCATTTT.